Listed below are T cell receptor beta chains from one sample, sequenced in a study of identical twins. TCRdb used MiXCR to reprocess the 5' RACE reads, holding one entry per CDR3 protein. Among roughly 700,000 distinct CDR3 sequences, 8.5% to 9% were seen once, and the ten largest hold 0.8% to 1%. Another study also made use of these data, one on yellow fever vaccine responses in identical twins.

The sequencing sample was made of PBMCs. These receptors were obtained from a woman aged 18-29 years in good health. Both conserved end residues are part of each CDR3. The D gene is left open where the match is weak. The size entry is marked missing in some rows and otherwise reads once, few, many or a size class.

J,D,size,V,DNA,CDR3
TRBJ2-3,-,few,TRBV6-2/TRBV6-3,TGTGCCAGCAGTTCGGGCATGCAGTATTTT,CASSSGMQYF
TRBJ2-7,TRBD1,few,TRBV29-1,TGCAGCGCCTCTGGACAGGGGGAATACGAGCAGTACTTC,CSASGQGEYEQYF
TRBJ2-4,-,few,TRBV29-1,TGCAGCGTTGAAGAGGACCTTGACATTCAGTACTTC,CSVEEDLDIQYF
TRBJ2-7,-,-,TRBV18,TGTGCCAACTCACCAGTCCAGACACGGTCGGGGGAGCAGTACTTC,CANSPVQTRSGEQYF
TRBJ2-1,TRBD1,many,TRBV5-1,TGCGCCAGCAGCAATACAGGGGTCAATGAGCAGTTCTTC,CASSNTGVNEQFF
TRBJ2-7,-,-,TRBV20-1,TGCAGTGCTAGGGTGCCACTGAGCTTGATTTCCTACGAGCAGTACTTC,CSARVPLSLISYEQYF
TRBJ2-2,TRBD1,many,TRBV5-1,TGCGCCAGCAGCACCGGACAGGGGGCTAGCACCGGGGAGCTGTTTTTT,CASSTGQGASTGELFF
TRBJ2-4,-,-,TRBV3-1,TGTGCCAGCAGCCGAACCCCCGGGACCCTGGGGGACTTTCAGTACTTC,CASSRTPGTLGDFQYF
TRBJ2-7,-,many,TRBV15,TGTGCCACCAGCAGGGCCAGCTCCTACGAGCAGTACTTC,CATSRASSYEQYF
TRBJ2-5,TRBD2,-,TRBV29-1,TGCAGCGTTGAAGACCTAGCGGGAGAAGAGACCCAGTACTTC,CSVEDLAGEETQYF
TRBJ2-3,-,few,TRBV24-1,TGTGCCACCAGTCCCCCCCTTAGAGATACGCAGTATTTT,CATSPPLRDTQYF
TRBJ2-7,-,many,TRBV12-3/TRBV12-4,TGTGCCAGCAGTTTAGGGGGGCGGGGGATCTACGAGCAGTACTTC,CASSLGGRGIYEQYF
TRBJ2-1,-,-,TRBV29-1,TGCAGCGTCGACACCGATGAGCAGTTCTTC,CSVDTDEQFF
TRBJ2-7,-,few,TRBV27,TGTGCCAGCAGTTTGTGGGAGCAGTACTTC,CASSLWEQYF
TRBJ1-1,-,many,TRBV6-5,TGTGCCAGCAGTTACTCAGGACTGATGAACACTGAAGCTTTCTTT,CASSYSGLMNTEAFF
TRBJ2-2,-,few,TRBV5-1,TGCGCCAGCAGCCGGTTAGATGGGGCCACCGGGGAGCTGTTTTTT,CASSRLDGATGELFF
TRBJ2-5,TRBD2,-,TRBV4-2,TGTGCCAGCAGCATACGCTTCTCCGGACTAGCGGGAGGCCAAGAGACCCAGTACTTC,CASSIRFSGLAGGQETQYF
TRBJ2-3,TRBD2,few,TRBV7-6,TGTGCCAGCAGCTTAGGAGTTAGCGGGGGCAGCACAGATACGCAGTATTTT,CASSLGVSGGSTDTQYF
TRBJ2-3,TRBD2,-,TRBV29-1,TGCAGCGTTGTGCCGCGGGAGTTCATGGGCGCAGATACGCAGTATTTT,CSVVPREFMGADTQYF
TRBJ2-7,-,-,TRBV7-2,TGTGCCAGCAGCTATTCCGGGGTAGTCTCCTACGAGCAGTACTTC,CASSYSGVVSYEQYF
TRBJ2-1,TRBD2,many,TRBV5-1,TGCGCCAGCAGCCTAGGACTAGCGGCCTACAATGAGCAGTTCTTC,CASSLGLAAYNEQFF
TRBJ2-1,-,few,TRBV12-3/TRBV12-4,TGTGCCAGCAGTTTAGGTCTTGCTAGCTCCAATGAGCAGTTCTTC,CASSLGLASSNEQFF
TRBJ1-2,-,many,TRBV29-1,TGCAGCGTTGATGGGGGGCGCGACTACACCTTC,CSVDGGRDYTF
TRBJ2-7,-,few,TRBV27,TGTGCCAGCAGTTTGCAGGGGATACCCCACGAGCAGTACTTC,CASSLQGIPHEQYF
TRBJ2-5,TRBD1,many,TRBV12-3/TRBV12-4,TGTGCCAGCAGGGAAGGGGGCAGGGAGACCCAGTACTTC,CASREGGRETQYF